This TCR beta chain appears in the sequencing data of a study of cytomegalovirus exposure and HLA in healthy donors. Researchers ran the PCR with 60 Vbeta and 13 Jbeta primers. This table comes from immunoSEQ multiplex PCR, and its TCRdb copy is limited to in-frame clones, with some not included. Found here are about 150,000 clones, approximately 80% of them singletons; the top ten hold approximately 4.2%. Points on this clone: What it binds is not known.

At collection, donors were nominally healthy, but unrecorded immune exposures were probable. V shed 1 base and J shed 7 bases, with 19 bases lying between them. The CDR3 spans 16 residues. CDR1 and CDR2 from the germline V gene are MNHNS and SASEGT. Study-level points and caveats: A later analysis showed that HLA-associated TCR beta chains had undergone more clonal expansion than equally common others. Overall, roughly 150 TCR beta chains were annotated as cytomegalovirus-associated. For most TCR beta V segments, an earlier analysis put the productive rate at about 87% or about 30% of the time.

The sample comprised PBMCs. The chain links TRBV6-1 to TRBJ1-2; weak D call: TRBD1 (5 bases). This receptor was taken from a woman in her 40s in good health and CMV-seropositive. The CDR3 is CASSEGGGRAMVGYTF. In nucleotides, the CDR3 is TGTGCCAGCAGTGAAGGGGGGGGGAGGGCAATGGTTGGCTACACCTTC.